These T cell receptor beta chains were read from a single sample in a study of shared clonotypes between healthy human individuals. Produced via immunoSEQ multiplex PCR; TCRdb's table is partial and in-frame only. In the table there are 800,000 or so clones, just over 95% of which are singletons. Sequencing was carried out using naive CD8+ T cells sorted from blood. These receptors all stem from a man aged 30-40 years in good health. Both conserved end residues are part of each CDR3. Fields, in order: clone size, D gene, J gene, V gene, CDR3 DNA, CDR3 protein. A D gene is named only where the DNA matches it firmly. A clone size is listed for some rows: how often the clone was seen (once, few, many), or a class if it is expanded.

clone size: .; D gene: TRBD2; J gene: TRBJ2-1; V gene: TRBV14; CDR3 DNA: TGTGCCAGCAGCCGTGGGACTAGGGAGTTCTTC; CDR3 protein: CASSRGTREFF
clone size: .; D gene: TRBD2; J gene: TRBJ2-3; V gene: TRBV5-6; CDR3 DNA: TGTGCCAGCAGCCAGTCTAGCGGGAGGAGGGGCACAGATACGCAGTATTTT; CDR3 protein: CASSQSSGRRGTDTQYF
clone size: few; D gene: .; J gene: TRBJ1-1; V gene: TRBV7-9; CDR3 DNA: TGTGCCAGCAGCCGAACCACAGGGTTAACGGACACTGAAGCTTTCTTT; CDR3 protein: CASSRTTGLTDTEAFF
clone size: once; D gene: .; J gene: TRBJ2-7; V gene: TRBV6-5; CDR3 DNA: TGTGCCAGCAGTTACTCGCCTAGCGCCGCCTACGAGCAGTACTTC; CDR3 protein: CASSYSPSAAYEQYF
clone size: .; D gene: .; J gene: TRBJ2-1; V gene: TRBV15; CDR3 DNA: TGTGCCACCAGCAGATGGGTCGGGGGGCATGAGCAGTTCTTC; CDR3 protein: CATSRWVGGHEQFF
clone size: once; D gene: .; J gene: TRBJ2-7; V gene: TRBV27; CDR3 DNA: TGTGCCAGCAGTTATGATACGACAGGCGGGCTTCCCTACGAGCAGTACTTC; CDR3 protein: CASSYDTTGGLPYEQYF
clone size: .; D gene: .; J gene: TRBJ1-1; V gene: TRBV5-1; CDR3 DNA: TGCGCCAGCAGCTTGTACAGCCACAATGAAGCTTTCTTT; CDR3 protein: CASSLYSHNEAFF
clone size: .; D gene: TRBD2; J gene: TRBJ2-7; V gene: TRBV4-1; CDR3 DNA: TGCGCCAGCAGCCACCATCTAGCGGGAGGGAGCTCCTACGAGCAGTACTTC; CDR3 protein: CASSHHLAGGSSYEQYF
clone size: .; D gene: TRBD2; J gene: TRBJ2-1; V gene: TRBV19; CDR3 DNA: TGTGCCAGCAGGCGGGTAGAGGGCGGGAGGGCCTTCAATGAGCAGTTCTTC; CDR3 protein: CASRRVEGGRAFNEQFF
clone size: .; D gene: TRBD2; J gene: TRBJ2-5; V gene: TRBV11-2; CDR3 DNA: TGTGCCAGCATCCAAGGAGGGACTAGATCGGAGACCCAGTACTTC; CDR3 protein: CASIQGGTRSETQYF
clone size: .; D gene: .; J gene: TRBJ2-3; V gene: TRBV7-9; CDR3 DNA: TGTGCCAGCAACCCAGACAACACAGATACGCAGTATTTT; CDR3 protein: CASNPDNTDTQYF
clone size: .; D gene: TRBD2; J gene: TRBJ2-1; V gene: TRBV29-1; CDR3 DNA: TGCAGCGTTGAGACAGGACTAGCTACGGACAATGAGCAGTTCTTC; CDR3 protein: CSVETGLATDNEQFF
clone size: .; D gene: .; J gene: TRBJ2-3; V gene: TRBV27; CDR3 DNA: TGTGCCAGCAGCCTGTTGGGAGGCACAGATACGCAGTATTTT; CDR3 protein: CASSLLGGTDTQYF
clone size: .; D gene: .; J gene: TRBJ1-2; V gene: TRBV4-1; CDR3 DNA: TGCGCCAGCAGCCAAGAGGTTTTGGGACCCTGGGGCTATGGCTACACCTTC; CDR3 protein: CASSQEVLGPWGYGYTF
clone size: .; D gene: .; J gene: TRBJ2-1; V gene: TRBV13; CDR3 DNA: TGTGCCAGCAGCTCCCCCGTCAATGAGCAGTTCTTC; CDR3 protein: CASSSPVNEQFF
clone size: .; D gene: .; J gene: TRBJ1-1; V gene: TRBV19; CDR3 DNA: TGTGCCAGTAAGGAAACCGCGAACAGGGTTGGCACTGAAGCTTTCTTT; CDR3 protein: CASKETANRVGTEAFF
clone size: once; D gene: .; J gene: TRBJ2-5; V gene: TRBV15; CDR3 DNA: TGTGCCACCAGCAGAGTAGGGATTGGGGCCCTCCAAGAGACCCAGTACTTC; CDR3 protein: CATSRVGIGALQETQYF
clone size: .; D gene: TRBD1; J gene: TRBJ1-5; V gene: TRBV27; CDR3 DNA: TGTGCCAGCAGTAAAGGACAGGGAAATAGGCAGCCCCAGCATTTT; CDR3 protein: CASSKGQGNRQPQHF
clone size: .; D gene: .; J gene: TRBJ2-5; V gene: TRBV10-3; CDR3 DNA: TGTGCCATCAGTGAGTCGAAGGGAATGAGCGGAGCAAAAGAGACCCAGTACTTC; CDR3 protein: CAISESKGMSGAKETQYF
clone size: .; D gene: .; J gene: TRBJ2-7; V gene: TRBV10-3; CDR3 DNA: TGTGCCATCCAGACAGTTACCTACGAGCAGTACTTC; CDR3 protein: CAIQTVTYEQYF
clone size: once; D gene: TRBD1; J gene: TRBJ1-1; V gene: TRBV7-9; CDR3 DNA: TGTGCCAGCAGCGTCACCGGGACAGGGGCCATCGAAGCTTTCTTT; CDR3 protein: CASSVTGTGAIEAFF
clone size: .; D gene: TRBD1; J gene: TRBJ2-1; V gene: TRBV14; CDR3 DNA: TGTGCCAGCAGCCATAGACAGGGGTTTTCCTACAATGAGCAGTTCTTC; CDR3 protein: CASSHRQGFSYNEQFF
clone size: .; D gene: TRBD2; J gene: TRBJ2-7; V gene: TRBV19; CDR3 DNA: TGTGCCAGTAGCCTAGCGGGAGAAACTCCGTACGAGCAGTACTTC; CDR3 protein: CASSLAGETPYEQYF
clone size: .; D gene: .; J gene: TRBJ2-2; V gene: TRBV9; CDR3 DNA: TGTGCCAGCAGCTTTTCTCAGGGCGCCGGGGAGCTGTTTTTT; CDR3 protein: CASSFSQGAGELFF
clone size: .; D gene: .; J gene: TRBJ2-6; V gene: TRBV11-2; CDR3 DNA: TGTGCCAGCAGCCTAGACACGTCTGGGGCCAACGTCCTGACTTTC; CDR3 protein: CASSLDTSGANVLTF
clone size: .; D gene: TRBD1; J gene: TRBJ2-7; V gene: TRBV29-1; CDR3 DNA: TGCAGCGCCCGGGACAGTTCCTACGAGCAGTACTTC; CDR3 protein: CSARDSSYEQYF
clone size: .; D gene: TRBD2; J gene: TRBJ2-3; V gene: TRBV6-5; CDR3 DNA: TGTGCCAGCAGTTACTTGGTAGCGGGAGAGGATCAGTATTTT; CDR3 protein: CASSYLVAGEDQYF
clone size: .; D gene: TRBD1; J gene: TRBJ2-3; V gene: TRBV18; CDR3 DNA: TGTGCCAGCTCATCCGGGACAGGGGGTGCAGATACGCAGTATTTT; CDR3 protein: CASSSGTGGADTQYF
clone size: .; D gene: .; J gene: TRBJ2-2; V gene: TRBV29-1; CDR3 DNA: TGCAGCGTTGTCCGTACCGGGGAGCTGTTTTTT; CDR3 protein: CSVVRTGELFF
clone size: .; D gene: TRBD2; J gene: TRBJ2-1; V gene: TRBV10-1; CDR3 DNA: TGCGCCAGCAGTTCACGACTAGCGGGAGACTCCTACAATGAGCAGTTCTTC; CDR3 protein: CASSSRLAGDSYNEQFF
clone size: .; D gene: TRBD2; J gene: TRBJ2-7; V gene: TRBV29-1; CDR3 DNA: TGCAGCGTCTATTTGAGCGGGAGAGGTGACGAGCAGTACTTC; CDR3 protein: CSVYLSGRGDEQYF
clone size: few; D gene: TRBD1; J gene: TRBJ2-7; V gene: TRBV19; CDR3 DNA: TGTGCCAGTAGCCCCGGGACAGGCTCCTACGAGCAGTACTTC; CDR3 protein: CASSPGTGSYEQYF
clone size: .; D gene: .; J gene: TRBJ1-1; V gene: TRBV4-1; CDR3 DNA: TGCGCCAGCAGCCAAGGGATTATCATGAACACTGAAGCTTTCTTT; CDR3 protein: CASSQGIIMNTEAFF
clone size: .; D gene: .; J gene: TRBJ2-3; V gene: TRBV18; CDR3 DNA: TGTGCCAGCTCAACGTCCCCCGGGGCCGGCGATACATCAGATACGCAGTATTTT; CDR3 protein: CASSTSPGAGDTSDTQYF
clone size: .; D gene: TRBD2; J gene: TRBJ2-3; V gene: TRBV7-9; CDR3 DNA: TGTGCCAGCAGCTCAGATAGGCTAGCGGGAGTGGGAAAGGATACGCAGTATTTT; CDR3 protein: CASSSDRLAGVGKDTQYF
clone size: .; D gene: TRBD2; J gene: TRBJ2-1; V gene: TRBV4-2; CDR3 DNA: TGTGCCAGCAGCCAACAACCCCAAGGACTAGCGGGAGTTGGGCGGTACATCGATGAGCAGTTCTTC; CDR3 protein: CASSQQPQGLAGVGRYIDEQFF
clone size: .; D gene: .; J gene: TRBJ2-7; V gene: TRBV27; CDR3 DNA: TGTGCCAGCAGTTCCGCCAGTAACGAGCAGTACTTC; CDR3 protein: CASSSASNEQYF
clone size: .; D gene: .; J gene: TRBJ2-7; V gene: TRBV2; CDR3 DNA: TGTGCCAGCACCCTAGGGGCTAGCGATCGGGTCGAGCAGTACTTC; CDR3 protein: CASTLGASDRVEQYF
clone size: .; D gene: .; J gene: TRBJ2-2; V gene: TRBV10-1; CDR3 DNA: TGCGCCAGCAGTCCAAGAGGCACCGGGGAGCTGTTTTTT; CDR3 protein: CASSPRGTGELFF
clone size: .; D gene: TRBD1; J gene: TRBJ2-4; V gene: TRBV9; CDR3 DNA: TGTGCCAGCAGCGTAACCGCGACAGGGGCCAAAAACATTCAGTACTTC; CDR3 protein: CASSVTATGAKNIQYF
clone size: .; D gene: .; J gene: TRBJ2-1; V gene: TRBV6-5; CDR3 DNA: TGTGCCAGCAGTTACGGACAGGAGCAGTTCTTC; CDR3 protein: CASSYGQEQFF
clone size: .; D gene: .; J gene: TRBJ2-1; V gene: TRBV2; CDR3 DNA: TGTGCCAGCAGTGTCAGGGGGGAACTCTACAATGAGCAGTTCTTC; CDR3 protein: CASSVRGELYNEQFF
clone size: .; D gene: .; J gene: TRBJ1-2; V gene: TRBV6-1; CDR3 DNA: TGTGCCAGCAGTGAATGGGAGAGATCCGGCTACACCTTC; CDR3 protein: CASSEWERSGYTF